This entry concerns a single TCR beta chain. The data derive from a study of blood T cell repertoires in COVID-19. Study details: The United States, Italy and Spain provided the acute and convalescent COVID-19 samples. The cDNA or gDNA used as material had been derived from T cells, B-cell-depleted T cells, or PBMCs.

Authors' analysis steps: Reference gene primer amplification gave estimated nucleated cell counts. Sequenced by immunoSEQ multiplex PCR; TCRdb stores in-frame clones only, minus some. The DNA was the basis for D and trimming; V, J and clone size are from that table. The table records around 180,000 clones, around 82% of them present only once. Cohort assignment relied on participant-reported clinical history. This TCR was sampled from a woman aged 45-60 years with acute COVID-19. The sequenced sample consisted of PBMCs or T cells enriched from blood (not recorded which).

CDR3 in DNA: TGTGCCAGCAGCTCTAGCCTCTCGGACAGGGAGAGCAATCAGCCCCAGCATTTT. Amino acids: CASSSSLSDRESNQPQHF. The chain joins TRBV7-2 to TRBJ1-5; 8 nucleotides align to TRBD1. The CDR3 is 18 amino acids. Germline V gives CDR1 SGHTA, CDR2 FQGNSA. The ends lost 4 bases at V and 1 base at J; junction bases unmatched: 12.